Each of the 31 T cell receptor beta chains below was sequenced from the same sample in a study of blood T cell repertoires in COVID-19. Produced via immunoSEQ multiplex PCR; TCRdb's table is partial and in-frame only. The table has about 150,000 clones, 76% seen once. Material: peripheral blood. These receptors were taken from a man in his 60s with acute or convalescent COVID-19.

The chain links TRBV30 to TRBJ2-7; 8 bases align to TRBD1. CDR1 is GTSNPN, CDR2 SVGIG, per germline (reference sequence). This CDR3 is built from 12 residues. J gave up 3 bases and V 7 bases, and 5 bases lay outside the gene matches. CDR3: CALGQGLYEQYF. The CDR3 nucleotides are TGTGCCTTAGGACAGGGTCTCTACGAGCAGTACTTC.

The chain recombines TRBV2 with TRBJ1-2; the D gene is possibly TRBD1 (5 bases). Germline CDR1 SNHLY, CDR2 FYNNEI. Trimming removed 6 bases at V and 5 bases at J, with 10 bases between. There are 12 residues in the CDR3. CDR3 DNA sequence: TGTGCCAGCAGCCGGGGGGGATATGGCTACACCTTC. This gives the protein CASSRGGYGYTF.

The chain combines TRBV24-1 with TRBJ2-5, with D possibly TRBD2 on 6 matching bases. The CDR3 is 14 residues long. Deletions cut 3 bases from V and 4 bases from J, with 11 bases between. The germline V gene encodes CDR1 KGHDR and CDR2 SFDVKD. The CDR3 loop is CATSDRAGGETQYF. CDR3 nucleotide sequence: TGTGCCACCAGTGATAGGGCCGGGGGAGAGACCCAGTACTTC.

The chain carries TRBV29-1 and TRBJ2-3; TRBD1 matches at 9 bases. Germline V gene sequence: CDR1 SQVTM, CDR2 ANQGSEA. V gave up 6 bases and J gave up 6 bases; unmatched junction bases: 13. The CDR3 length is 15 residues. DNA of the CDR3: TGCAGCGTCTCCCCCCCTACAGGGGGCCGTGATACGCAGTATTTT. It encodes CSVSPPTGGRDTQYF.

This clone is termed medium-sized. This chain joins TRBV6-4 and TRBJ2-7; perhaps TRBD2 as D (6 bases). The germline V gene has CDR1 MRHNA and CDR2 SNTAGT. This CDR3 has 14 residues. The V and J ends lost 3 bases and 6 bases respectively, with 15 bases between them. The DNA for the CDR3 is TGTGCCAGCAGTGAAGGCGGGACGGGATCCGAGCAGTACTTC. Translating gives CASSEGGTGSEQYF.

The chain is built from TRBV5-8 and TRBJ2-5; a weak D match, TRBD2 (6 bases). The germline gives CDR1 SGHTS, CDR2 YDEGEE. The CDR3 is 13 amino acids. Deletions cut 0 bases from V and 7 bases from J, with 10 bases between. The CDR3 DNA follows: TGTGCCAGCAGCTTGGCCGGGCGGGGGACCCAGTACTTC. Protein: CASSLAGRGTQYF.

The chain uses TRBV10-1 and TRBJ2-3; 10 bases match TRBD2. In germline, CDR1 is WNHNN, CDR2 SYGVQD (reference sequence). The V gene end was trimmed by 7 bases and the J gene end by 0 bases; junction bases not matched to a gene: 4. This CDR3 spans 15 amino acids. CDR3 in DNA: TGCGCCAGCAACGGGACTAGCGTTAGCACAGATACGCAGTATTTT. Its translation: CASNGTSVSTDTQYF.

This clone was found once. The V call is TRBV24-1, the J call TRBJ2-5; TRBD2 matches 10 bases. The V and J ends lost 5 bases and 5 bases, in that order; junction bases with no gene match: 10. Germline V gives CDR1 KGHDR, CDR2 SFDVKD. The CDR3 sequence is 16 residues long. CDR3 DNA sequence: TGTGCCACCAGTGCATCCGTAGCGGGAGGCGGGGAGACCCAGTACTTC. This codes for CATSASVAGGGETQYF.

The genes are TRBV19 and TRBJ2-1; D is possibly TRBD1 (5 bases). The CDR3 has 15 amino acids. The V end was cut by 1 base, the J end by 0 bases, with 7 bases between. Germline V gives CDR1 LNHDA, CDR2 SQIVND (reference sequence). DNA of the CDR3: TGTGCCAGTAGTATAGGGGGCGGCTCCTACAATGAGCAGTTCTTC. This codes for CASSIGGGSYNEQFF.

The chain employs TRBV15 and TRBJ2-6; D is perhaps TRBD1 (5 bases). This CDR3 comprises 16 residues. Looked up from germline, CDR1 is LNHNV and CDR2 is YYDKDF (reference sequence). Deletions cut 1 base from V and 4 bases from J, with 11 bases between. CDR3 region: CATSRARVDGANVLTF. The CDR3 bases are TGTGCCACCAGCAGAGCCAGGGTGGACGGGGCCAACGTCCTGACTTTC. The full variable domain, completed using reference TRBV15 and TRBJ2-6, is DAMVIQNPRYQVTQFGKPVTLSCSQTLNHNVMYWYQQKSSQAPKLLFHYYDKDFNNEADTPDNFQSRRPNTSFCFLDIRSPGLGDTAMYLCATSRARVDGANVLTFGAGSRLTVL.

The chain couples TRBV5-4 to TRBJ2-1; 10 bases are a match to TRBD2. CDR1 and CDR2 (germline): SGHNT, YYREEE (reference sequence). Trimming took 4 bases from V and 7 from J; bases not matched to a gene: 11. The CDR3 runs 16 residues. The CDR3 DNA sequence: TGTGCCAGCAGCCCCGCCCTAGCGGGAGTGATGAATGAGCAGTTCTTC. It codes for CASSPALAGVMNEQFF.

This rearrangement joins TRBV19 to TRBJ2-5, with 9 bases aligning to TRBD2. CDR3 length: 17 residues. The germline gives CDR1 LNHDA, CDR2 SQIVND (reference sequence). Losses at the gene ends were 3 bases for V and 6 bases for J; bases not matched to a gene: 14. The CDR3 region has the DNA TGTGCCAGTAGTATTTTTGCAAGGGCCGGGACTAGCAAGACCCAGTACTTC. Protein: CASSIFARAGTSKTQYF.

This clone was counted only a few times. V gene TRBV10-2 combines with J gene TRBJ2-7; 8 nucleotides agree with TRBD1. Germline V gene data show CDR1 as WSHSY and CDR2 as SAAADI. The CDR3 sequence is 16 residues long. V trimming: 3 bases; J trimming: 3 bases; junction bases outside the gene matches: 10. CDR3: CASSEIPRGRFYEQYF. DNA for the CDR3: TGCGCCAGCAGTGAAATCCCCAGGGGGCGTTTCTACGAGCAGTACTTC.

The gene calls are TRBV14 and TRBJ2-5, with 8 bases identical to TRBD1. The CDR3 consists of 14 residues. J lost 7 bases, V lost 4 bases, and 8 bases had no gene match. Germline CDR1 and CDR2: SGHDN and FVKESK. CDR3 protein: CASSRWTGTGTQYF. DNA for the CDR3: TGTGCCAGCAGCCGATGGACAGGGACGGGGACCCAGTACTTC.

The V and J genes are TRBV7-3 and TRBJ2-3, with TRBD2 matching over 14 bases. With V trimmed by 5 bases and J by 7 bases, 8 bases remained unmatched. The CDR3 runs 16 residues. CDR1 and CDR2 (germline): SGHTA, FQGTGA. For the CDR3, the DNA is TGTGCCAGCAGCCCCGGGACTAGCGGGAGACGAAATACGCAGTATTTT. Its translation: CASSPGTSGRRNTQYF.

The table lists this clone with a count of one. The J gene is TRBJ1-2, the V gene TRBV6-5; D is unclear. V was pared by 5 bases and J by 9 bases, with 10 bases between. CDR3 length equals 11 residues. Germline CDR1 is MNHEY and CDR2 is SVGAGI. DNA of the CDR3: TGTGCCAGCAGTCACCTGAGTCGCTACACCTTC. It translates to CASSHLSRYTF.

The chain joins TRBV28 to TRBJ2-7; no firm D call. CDR3 length: 12 residues. Between the trimmed V and J ends, which lost 4 bases and 1 base, there was a span of 5 bases. CDR1 and CDR2 (germline): MDHEN, SYDVKM. CDR3 DNA sequence: TGTGCCAGCAGTTCAAAATCCTACGAGCAGTACTTC. Encoded protein: CASSSKSYEQYF.

This clone was seen a few times. V usage is TRBV5-4 and J usage is TRBJ1-1; no clear D gene. V was pared by 0 bases and J by 0 bases, with 6 bases between. Germline V lookup: CDR1 SGHNT, CDR2 YYREEE (reference sequence). The CDR3 is 14 amino acids. For the CDR3, the DNA is TGTGCCAGCAGCTTGGGGCACGTGAACACTGAAGCTTTCTTT. Translated, it gives CASSLGHVNTEAFF. The entire variable domain, with the rest obtained from reference TRBV5-4 and TRBJ1-1, is as follows: ETGVTQSPTHLIKTRGQQVTLRCSSQSGHNTVSWYQQALGQGPQFIFQYYREEENGRGNFPPRFSGLQFPNYSSELNVNALELDDSALYLCASSLGHVNTEAFFGQGTRLTVV.

The V and J genes are TRBV7-8 and TRBJ2-7, with 10 bases identical to TRBD2. The junction had 10 bases not matched to a gene; V was cut back by 5 bases and J by 0 bases. This CDR3 spans 17 amino acids. The V gene's germline CDR1 is SGHVS and CDR2 FQNEAQ. The CDR3 loop is CASSKEPGTSDSYEQYF. For the CDR3, the DNA is TGTGCCAGCAGCAAAGAACCCGGGACTAGCGACTCCTACGAGCAGTACTTC.

V is TRBV5-6 and J is TRBJ2-5; 7 positions match TRBD2. The germline gives CDR1 SGHDT, CDR2 YYEEEE. After removal of 5 bases from V and 2 bases from J, the junction contained 12 bases not matched to a gene. This CDR3 contains 16 residues. The CDR3 region has the DNA TGTGCCAGCAGGCGCCGGACTAGTATCAAACAAGAGACCCAGTACTTC. Its translation: CASRRRTSIKQETQYF.

The rearrangement uses TRBV29-1 and TRBJ2-5; possibly TRBD2 for D (5 bases). Germline values: CDR1 SQVTM, CDR2 ANQGSEA. The V end was cut by 8 bases, the J end by 3 bases, with 7 bases between. CDR3 length: 10 amino acids. CDR3 loop: CSIGEETQYF. The CDR3, as DNA: TGCAGCATCGGGGAAGAGACCCAGTACTTC.

The chain is built from TRBV12-5 and TRBJ2-5; 8 bases map to TRBD1. The V gene's germline CDR1 is LGHNT and CDR2 FRNRAP. Trimming removed 2 bases from V and 4 bases from J; junction bases left unmatched: 6. The CDR3 is 15 amino acids. CDR3 nucleotides: TGTGCTAGTGGTTTGATGCAGGGGGCGGGAGAGACCCAGTACTTC. It translates to CASGLMQGAGETQYF.

The CDR3 protein is CASSPGGQQETQYF. Here the CDR3 DNA reads TGTGCCAGCAGCCCGGGGGGTCAGCAAGAGACCCAGTACTTC. The chain links TRBV7-9 to TRBJ2-5; 7 nucleotides align to TRBD2. Germline lookup yields CDR1 SEHNR and CDR2 FQNEAQ (reference sequence). With V trimmed by 5 bases and J by 2 bases, 5 bases remained unmatched. The CDR3 is 14 residues long.

J is TRBJ1-2 and V is TRBV28, with 8 bases fitting TRBD1. The CDR3 is 13 residues long. Per the germline V gene, CDR1 is MDHEN and CDR2 is SYDVKM. V lost 6 bases and J lost 6; bases outside the gene matches: 6. CDR3 in amino acids: CASRSGQGHGYTF. DNA for the CDR3: TGTGCCAGCAGATCCGGACAGGGACATGGCTACACCTTC.

A few counts support this clone. This sequence joins TRBV7-9 and TRBJ2-4, with a weak D call TRBD2 (5 bases). This CDR3 region has 14 residues. Germline V gene data show CDR1 as SEHNR and CDR2 as FQNEAQ (reference sequence). V was trimmed by 5 bases and J by 7 bases, leaving 15 bases between them. The CDR3 spells CASSRNGETNIQYF. In DNA form, the CDR3 reads TGTGCCAGCAGCCGCAACGGGGAGACCAACATTCAGTACTTC. The variable domain in full, with the rest retrieved from reference TRBV7-9 and TRBJ2-4, is DTGVSQNPRHKITKRGQNVTFRCDPISEHNRLYWYRQTLGQGPEFLTYFQNEAQLEKSRLLSDRFSAERPKGSFSTLEIQRTEQGDSAMYLCASSRNGETNIQYFGAGTRLSVL.

This sequence joins TRBV19 and TRBJ1-4; D gene unclear. CDR1 is LNHDA, CDR2 SQIVND, per germline (reference sequence). Trimming shortened V by 8 bases and J by 0 bases, and 10 bases separated the two germline ends. CDR3 size: 14 residues. CDR3 DNA sequence: TGTGCCAGTGGCAGACTTGCAACTAATGAAAAACTGTTTTTT. Its protein product is CASGRLATNEKLFF.

J is TRBJ2-7 and V is TRBV7-2, with a weak D call TRBD1 (5 bases). Germline V gene lookup returns CDR1 SGHTA and CDR2 FQGNSA. The ends were cut back, 8 bases at V and 6 bases at J, with 23 bases in the middle. The CDR3 loop spans 15 amino acids. CDR3 loop: CASAKGPGQISEQYF. DNA for the CDR3: TGTGCCAGCGCTAAGGGCCCAGGGCAGATTTCCGAGCAGTACTTC. The variable domain in full, completed from reference TRBV7-2 and TRBJ2-7, reads GAGVSQSPSNKVTEKGKDVELRCDPISGHTALYWYRQSLGQGLEFLIYFQGNSAPDKSGLPSDRFSAERTGGSVSTLTIQRTQQEDSAVYLCASAKGPGQISEQYFGPGTRLTVT.

This chain joins TRBV10-2 and TRBJ2-1, with D perhaps TRBD2 (5 bases). The CDR3 length is 13 residues. The V gene's germline CDR1 is WSHSY and CDR2 SAAADI. The germline V and J ends were trimmed by 10 bases and 0 bases, with 10 bases remaining between them. CDR3 residues: CATFRGSYNEQFF. The CDR3 DNA reads TGCGCCACGTTTCGGGGCTCCTACAATGAGCAGTTCTTC.

The CDR3 sequence is CASSFGQGIYEQYF. The CDR3 bases are TGTGCCAGCAGCTTTGGACAGGGGATCTACGAGCAGTACTTC. The chain combines TRBV7-2 with TRBJ2-7, with 9 bases identical to TRBD1. The germline V gene has CDR1 SGHTA and CDR2 FQGNSA. Trimming at V came to 3 bases and at J to 3 bases, leaving 3 bases not matched to a gene. CDR3 length: 14 residues.

The chain employs TRBV29-1 and TRBJ2-3, with D possibly being TRBD2 (6 bases). CDR3 length equals 16 residues. From germline, CDR1 is SQVTM and CDR2 ANQGSEA. V was trimmed by 4 bases and J by 4 bases, leaving 21 bases between them. This CDR3 reads CSVATPGGGVPDTQYF. The CDR3 bases are TGCAGCGTTGCGACCCCCGGGGGTGGGGTGCCAGATACGCAGTATTTT.

In this sample, this clone turned up a few times. V usage is TRBV11-2 and J usage is TRBJ2-7; 8 bases align to TRBD1. Germline CDR1 SGHAT, CDR2 FQNNGV. After removal of 5 bases from V and 5 bases from J, the junction contained 8 bases not matched to a gene. The CDR3 spans 14 residues. The CDR3 reads CASSPWTGSHEQYF. The CDR3 DNA is TGTGCCAGCAGCCCCTGGACAGGGAGCCACGAGCAGTACTTC.